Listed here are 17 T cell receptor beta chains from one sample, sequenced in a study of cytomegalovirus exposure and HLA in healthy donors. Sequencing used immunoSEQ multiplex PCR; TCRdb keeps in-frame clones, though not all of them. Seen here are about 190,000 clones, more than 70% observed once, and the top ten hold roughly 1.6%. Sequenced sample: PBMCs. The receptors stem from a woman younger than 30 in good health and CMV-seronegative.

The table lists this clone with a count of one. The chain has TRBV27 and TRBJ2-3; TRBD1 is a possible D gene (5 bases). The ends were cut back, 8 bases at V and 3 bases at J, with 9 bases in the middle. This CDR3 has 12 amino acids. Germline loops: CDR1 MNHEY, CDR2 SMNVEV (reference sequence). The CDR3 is CASHAGTDTQYF. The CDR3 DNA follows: TGTGCCAGCCATGCAGGGACAGATACGCAGTATTTT.

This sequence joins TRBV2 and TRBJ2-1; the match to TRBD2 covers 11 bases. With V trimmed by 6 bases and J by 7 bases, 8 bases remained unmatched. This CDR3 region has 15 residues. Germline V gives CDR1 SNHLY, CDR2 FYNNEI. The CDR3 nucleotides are TGTGCCAGCAGAGATCCCGGGACTAGCGGTAATGAGCAGTTCTTC. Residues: CASRDPGTSGNEQFF.

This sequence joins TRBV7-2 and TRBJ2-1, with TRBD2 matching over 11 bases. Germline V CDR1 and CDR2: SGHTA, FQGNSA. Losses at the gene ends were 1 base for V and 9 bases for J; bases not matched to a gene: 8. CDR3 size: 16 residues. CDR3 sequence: CASSLVGLAGGGEQFF. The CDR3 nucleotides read TGTGCCAGCAGCTTAGTAGGTCTAGCGGGAGGAGGTGAGCAGTTCTTC.

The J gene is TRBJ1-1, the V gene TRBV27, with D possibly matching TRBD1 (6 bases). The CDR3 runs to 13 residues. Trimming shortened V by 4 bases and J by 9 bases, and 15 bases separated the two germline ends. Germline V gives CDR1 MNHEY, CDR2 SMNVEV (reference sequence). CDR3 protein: CASSSPGQPKAFF. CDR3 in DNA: TGTGCCAGCAGTTCCCCCGGACAGCCGAAAGCTTTCTTT.

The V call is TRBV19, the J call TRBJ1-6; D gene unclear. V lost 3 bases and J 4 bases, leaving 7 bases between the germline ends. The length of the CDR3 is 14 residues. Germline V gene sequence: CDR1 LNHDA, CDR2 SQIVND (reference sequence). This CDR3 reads CASSIADYNSPLHF. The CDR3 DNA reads TGTGCCAGTAGTATTGCAGATTATAATTCACCCCTCCACTTT.

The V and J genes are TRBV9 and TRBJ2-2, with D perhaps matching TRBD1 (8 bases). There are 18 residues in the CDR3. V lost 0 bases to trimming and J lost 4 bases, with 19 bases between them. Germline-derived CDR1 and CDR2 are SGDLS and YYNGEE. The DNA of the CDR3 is TGTGCCAGCAGCGTAGGAGTCGGGGGGACAGGCCTCACCGGGGAGCTGTTTTTT. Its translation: CASSVGVGGTGLTGELFF.

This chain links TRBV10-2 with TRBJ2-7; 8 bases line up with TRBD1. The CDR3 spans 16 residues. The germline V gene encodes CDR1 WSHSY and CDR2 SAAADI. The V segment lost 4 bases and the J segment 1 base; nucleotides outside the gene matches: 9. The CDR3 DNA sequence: TGCGCCAGCAGTGGAACTCGCGGACAGGGTTCCTACGAGCAGTACTTC. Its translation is CASSGTRGQGSYEQYF.

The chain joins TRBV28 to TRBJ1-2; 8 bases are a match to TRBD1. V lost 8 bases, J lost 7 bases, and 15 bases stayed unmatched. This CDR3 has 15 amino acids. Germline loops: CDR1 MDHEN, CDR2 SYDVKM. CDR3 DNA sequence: TGTGCCAGCCATCCCCTGGACAGGGAGGGACGTGGCTACACCTTC. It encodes CASHPLDREGRGYTF.

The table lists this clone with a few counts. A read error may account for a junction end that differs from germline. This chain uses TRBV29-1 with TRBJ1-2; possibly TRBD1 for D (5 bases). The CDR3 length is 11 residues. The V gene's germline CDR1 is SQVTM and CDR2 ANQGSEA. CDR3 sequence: CSAERGYGYTF. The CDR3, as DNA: TGCAGCGCTGAACGGGGGTATGGCTACACCTTC.

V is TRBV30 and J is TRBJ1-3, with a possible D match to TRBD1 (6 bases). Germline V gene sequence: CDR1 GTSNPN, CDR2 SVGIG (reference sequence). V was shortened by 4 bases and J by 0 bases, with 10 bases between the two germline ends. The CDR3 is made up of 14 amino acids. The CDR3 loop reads CAWIDRSSGNTIYF. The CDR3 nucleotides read TGTGCCTGGATTGACAGGAGCTCTGGAAACACCATATATTTT.

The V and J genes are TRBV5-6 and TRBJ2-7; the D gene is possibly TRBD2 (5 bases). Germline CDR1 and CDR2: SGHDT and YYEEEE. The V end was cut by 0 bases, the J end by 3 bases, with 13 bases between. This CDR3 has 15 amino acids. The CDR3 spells CASSLGLAAIYEQYF. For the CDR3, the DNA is TGTGCCAGCAGCTTGGGTCTAGCCGCTATCTACGAGCAGTACTTC.

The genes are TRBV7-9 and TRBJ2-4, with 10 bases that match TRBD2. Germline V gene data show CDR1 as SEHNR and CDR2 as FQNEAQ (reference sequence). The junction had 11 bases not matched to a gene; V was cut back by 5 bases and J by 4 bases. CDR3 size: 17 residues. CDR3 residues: CASSPTGGLAAKNIQYF. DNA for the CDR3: TGTGCCAGCAGCCCCACGGGTGGACTAGCGGCAAAAAACATTCAGTACTTC.

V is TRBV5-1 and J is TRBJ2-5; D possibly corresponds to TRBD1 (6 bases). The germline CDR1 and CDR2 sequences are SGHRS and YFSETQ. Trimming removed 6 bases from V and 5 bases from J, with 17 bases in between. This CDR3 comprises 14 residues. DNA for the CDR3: TGCGCCAGCACCCCTCTGGGGGCCGGGGAGACCCAGTACTTC. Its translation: CASTPLGAGETQYF.

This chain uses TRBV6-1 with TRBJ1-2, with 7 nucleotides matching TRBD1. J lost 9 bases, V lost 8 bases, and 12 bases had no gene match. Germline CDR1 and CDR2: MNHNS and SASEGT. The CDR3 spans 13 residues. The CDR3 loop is CASLQEGARRYTF. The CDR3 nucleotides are TGTGCCAGCCTCCAGGAGGGGGCGCGACGCTACACCTTC.

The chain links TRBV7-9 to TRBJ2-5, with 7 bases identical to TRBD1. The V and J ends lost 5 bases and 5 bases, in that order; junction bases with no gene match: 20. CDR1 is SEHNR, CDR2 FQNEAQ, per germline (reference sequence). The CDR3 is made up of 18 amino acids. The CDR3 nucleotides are TGTGCCAGCAGCCCAAAAGCTTTTAACAGGCCAGGGGGTGAGACCCAGTACTTC. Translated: CASSPKAFNRPGGETQYF.

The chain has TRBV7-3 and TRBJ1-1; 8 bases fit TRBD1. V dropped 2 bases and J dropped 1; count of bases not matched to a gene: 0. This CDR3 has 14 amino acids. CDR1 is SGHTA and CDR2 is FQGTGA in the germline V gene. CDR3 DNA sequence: TGTGCCAGCAGCTTACAGGGGGCGAACACTGAAGCTTTCTTT. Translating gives CASSLQGANTEAFF.

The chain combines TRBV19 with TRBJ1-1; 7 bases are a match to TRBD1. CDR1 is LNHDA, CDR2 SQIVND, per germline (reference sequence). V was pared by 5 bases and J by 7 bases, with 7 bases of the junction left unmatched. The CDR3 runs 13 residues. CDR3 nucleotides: TGTGCCAGTAGTGCGAGACAGGGAGATGAAGCTTTCTTT. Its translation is CASSARQGDEAFF.